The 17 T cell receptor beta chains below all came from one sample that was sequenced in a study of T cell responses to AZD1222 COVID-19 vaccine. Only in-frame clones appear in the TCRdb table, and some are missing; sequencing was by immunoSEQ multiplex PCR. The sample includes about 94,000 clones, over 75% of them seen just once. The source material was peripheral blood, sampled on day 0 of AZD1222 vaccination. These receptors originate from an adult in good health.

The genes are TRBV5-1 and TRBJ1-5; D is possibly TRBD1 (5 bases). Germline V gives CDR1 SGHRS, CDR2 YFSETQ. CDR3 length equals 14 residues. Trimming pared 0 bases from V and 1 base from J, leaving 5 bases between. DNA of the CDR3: TGCGCCAGCAGCTTGGCAGGGAGCAATCAGCCCCAGCATTTT. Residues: CASSLAGSNQPQHF.

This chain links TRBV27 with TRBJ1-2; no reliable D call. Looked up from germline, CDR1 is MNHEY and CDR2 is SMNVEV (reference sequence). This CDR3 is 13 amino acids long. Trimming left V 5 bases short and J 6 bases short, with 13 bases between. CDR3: CASSPRREDGYTF. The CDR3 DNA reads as TGTGCCAGCAGTCCCCGGAGGGAGGATGGCTACACCTTC.

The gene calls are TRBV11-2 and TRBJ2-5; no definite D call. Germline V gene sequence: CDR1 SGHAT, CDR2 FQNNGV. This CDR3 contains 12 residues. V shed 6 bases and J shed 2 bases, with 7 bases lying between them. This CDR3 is CASRANQETQYF. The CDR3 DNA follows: TGTGCCAGCAGAGCAAATCAAGAGACCCAGTACTTC.

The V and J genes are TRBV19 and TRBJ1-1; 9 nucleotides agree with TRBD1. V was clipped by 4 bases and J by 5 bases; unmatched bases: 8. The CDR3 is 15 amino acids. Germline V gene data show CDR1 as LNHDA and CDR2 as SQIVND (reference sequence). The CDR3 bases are TGTGCCAGTAGTACCTACAGGGGGCGCCGGACTGAAGCTTTCTTT. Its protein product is CASSTYRGRRTEAFF.

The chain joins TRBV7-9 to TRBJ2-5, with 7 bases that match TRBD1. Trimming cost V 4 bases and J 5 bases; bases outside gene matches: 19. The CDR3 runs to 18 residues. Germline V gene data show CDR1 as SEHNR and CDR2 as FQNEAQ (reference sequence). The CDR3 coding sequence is TGTGCCAGCAGCTCAGAGATCACCGGGGACAGTCCCTTGGAGACCCAGTACTTC. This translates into CASSSEITGDSPLETQYF.

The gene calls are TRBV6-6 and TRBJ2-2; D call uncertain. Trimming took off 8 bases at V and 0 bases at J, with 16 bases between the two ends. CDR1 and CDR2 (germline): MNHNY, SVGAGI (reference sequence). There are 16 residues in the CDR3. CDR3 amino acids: CASLPSHGANTGELFF. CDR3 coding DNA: TGTGCCAGCCTTCCCTCCCATGGGGCGAACACCGGGGAGCTGTTTTTT.

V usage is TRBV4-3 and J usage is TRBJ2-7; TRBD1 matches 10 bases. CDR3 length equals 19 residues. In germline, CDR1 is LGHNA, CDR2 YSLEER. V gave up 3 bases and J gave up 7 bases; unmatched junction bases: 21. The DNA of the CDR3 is TGCGCCAGCAGCCATGAATACGACAGGGGGCTGGGCGCCCCTGGGGAGCAGTACTTC. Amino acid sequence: CASSHEYDRGLGAPGEQYF.

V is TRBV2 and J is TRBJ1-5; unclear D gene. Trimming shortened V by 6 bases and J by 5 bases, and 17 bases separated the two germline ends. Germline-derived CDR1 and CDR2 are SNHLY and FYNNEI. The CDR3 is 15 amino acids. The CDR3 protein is CASSESVGSHQPQHF. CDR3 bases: TGTGCCAGCAGCGAATCGGTGGGGAGCCATCAGCCCCAGCATTTT.

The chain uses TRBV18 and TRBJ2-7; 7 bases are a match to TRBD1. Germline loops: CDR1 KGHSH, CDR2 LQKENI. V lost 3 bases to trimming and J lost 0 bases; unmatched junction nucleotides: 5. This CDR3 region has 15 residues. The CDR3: CASSPLTGSSYEQYF. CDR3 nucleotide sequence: TGTGCCAGCTCACCCCTGACAGGGAGCTCCTACGAGCAGTACTTC. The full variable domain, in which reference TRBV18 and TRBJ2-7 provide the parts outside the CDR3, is NAGVMQNPRHLVRRRGQEARLRCSPMKGHSHVYWYRQLPEEGLKFMVYLQKENIIDESGMPKERFSAEFPKEGPSILRIQQVVRGDSAAYFCASSPLTGSSYEQYFGPGTRLTVT.

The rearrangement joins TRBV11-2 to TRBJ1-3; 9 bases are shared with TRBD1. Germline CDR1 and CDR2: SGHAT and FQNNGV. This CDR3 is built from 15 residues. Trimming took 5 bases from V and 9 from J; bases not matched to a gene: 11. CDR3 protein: CASSPRTGAVGTIYF. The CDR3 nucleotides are TGTGCCAGCAGCCCCCGGACAGGGGCAGTGGGCACCATATATTTT.

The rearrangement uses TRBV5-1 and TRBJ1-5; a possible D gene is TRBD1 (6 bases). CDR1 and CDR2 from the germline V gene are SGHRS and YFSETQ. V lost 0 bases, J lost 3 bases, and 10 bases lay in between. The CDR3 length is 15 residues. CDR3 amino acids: CASSLEGGLNQPQHF. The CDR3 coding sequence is TGCGCCAGCAGCTTGGAGGGGGGCCTCAATCAGCCCCAGCATTTT.

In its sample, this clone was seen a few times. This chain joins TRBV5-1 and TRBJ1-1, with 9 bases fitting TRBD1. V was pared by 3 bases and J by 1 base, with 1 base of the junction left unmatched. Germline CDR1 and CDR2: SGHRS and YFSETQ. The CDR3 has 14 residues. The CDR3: CASSWDRANTEAFF. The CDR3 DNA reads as TGCGCCAGCAGCTGGGACAGGGCGAACACTGAAGCTTTCTTT.

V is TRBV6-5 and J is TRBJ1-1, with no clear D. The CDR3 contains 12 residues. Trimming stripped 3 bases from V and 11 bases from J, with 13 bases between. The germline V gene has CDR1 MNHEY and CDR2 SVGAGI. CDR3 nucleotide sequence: TGTGCCAGCAGTTATGGGTCCGGGAGGGCTTTCTTT. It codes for CASSYGSGRAFF.

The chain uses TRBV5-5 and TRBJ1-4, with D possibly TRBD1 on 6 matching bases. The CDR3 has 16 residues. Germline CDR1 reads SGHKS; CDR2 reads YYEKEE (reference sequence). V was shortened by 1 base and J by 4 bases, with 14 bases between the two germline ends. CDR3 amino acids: CASSLFVVDSNEKLFF. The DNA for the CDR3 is TGTGCCAGCAGCTTGTTCGTAGTGGACAGTAATGAAAAACTGTTTTTT.

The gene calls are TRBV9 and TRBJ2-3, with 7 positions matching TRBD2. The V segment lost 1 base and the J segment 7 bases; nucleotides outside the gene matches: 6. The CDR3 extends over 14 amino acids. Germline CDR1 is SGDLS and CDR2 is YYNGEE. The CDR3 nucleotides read TGTGCCAGCAGCGTATTGGCTAGCGGCTATACGCAGTATTTT. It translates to CASSVLASGYTQYF.

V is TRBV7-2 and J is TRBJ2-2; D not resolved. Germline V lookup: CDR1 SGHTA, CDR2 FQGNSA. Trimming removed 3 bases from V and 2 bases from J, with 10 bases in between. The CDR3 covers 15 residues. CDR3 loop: CASSLGWRNTGELFF. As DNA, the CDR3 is TGTGCCAGCAGCTTGGGGTGGAGAAACACCGGGGAGCTGTTTTTT.

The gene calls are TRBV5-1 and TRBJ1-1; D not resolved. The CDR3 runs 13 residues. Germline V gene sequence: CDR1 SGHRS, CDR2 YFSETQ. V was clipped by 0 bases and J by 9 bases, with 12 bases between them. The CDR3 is CASSLESPGQAFF. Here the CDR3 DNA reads TGCGCCAGCAGCTTGGAGTCTCCAGGCCAAGCTTTCTTT.